This record looks at one T cell receptor (beta chain) sequence and its context. The target of this receptor is not known. Within one base of it there is no much larger clone, and no base qualities were kept. This specimen comes from a study of cytomegalovirus exposure and HLA in healthy donors (TCRdb year 2017). Concerning the study at large: An earlier analysis of under 600 of the donors reported roughly 270 Gb of sequence data and approximately 110 million unique TCR beta sequences from about 179 million T cells. An early release that covered several hundred HLA-typed donors contained approximately 300 gigabases of sequencing data and some 87 million unique TCR sequences. Of the roughly 410 genotyped donors, less than 85% were placed in the genetic ancestry cluster associated with self-reported Caucasian donors. The study aimed to test whether cataloging public T cell receptors could reveal signatures of past pathogen exposure. The study used immunosequencing to profile the T cell repertoires of several hundred subjects and linked those repertoires to cytomegalovirus serostatus. A separate validation cohort of about 110 different subjects was used in addition to the roughly 670-subject first cohort. The study combined high-throughput TCR immunosequencing, statistical association of individual TCRs with disease status, and machine learning to predict cytomegalovirus infection status. In a later analysis, previously published TCR beta repertoires from several hundred donors were re-analyzed and high-resolution HLA genotyping was added so that TCR occurrence patterns could be studied. The later analysis used no new phenotypic data to find candidate immune exposures, relying instead on TCR beta sequences and their occurrence across donors. In an earlier analysis of over 550 of the donors, high-throughput TCR beta sequencing was used to judge whether each TCR beta V gene segment behaved as functional or pseudogenic. Alongside the repertoire data, information on donor age, sex, ethnicity and CMV serostatus was compiled. A later genetic analysis used genome-wide SNP genotypes for about three fifths of the 666 donors, treating that subset as a discovery cohort. All discovery cohort repertoires had been generated using a single sequencing platform. Class I and class II HLA loci were covered by the typing at four-digit resolution. The number of donors typed differed by locus, with 629-630 for A, B, C, DRB1 and DQB1, around 560 for DQA1, some 570 for DPA1, and about 450 for DPB1. About five DR-DQ haplotypes were handled as single units for association and clustering because linkage in the cohort was strong. On average, roughly 200,000 unique TCR beta nucleotide sequences were sequenced per donor among 350 to 400 genotyped donors of the cohort, with roughly 19% of those sequences being non-productive. Overall results and qualifications from the work: In a later analysis, TCR association rates were found to vary across HLA loci, with the most associated TCRs seen for DRB1 alleles and the fewest for HLA-C alleles. When HLA alleles, especially DR and DQ, strongly co-occurred, TCR associations were difficult to assign to individual alleles. A later analysis associated about 17,000 TCR beta sequences with specific HLA alleles at a false discovery rate of 0.05. The cohort was sequenced for TCR beta chains only, and without alpha or paired-chain data the features that could be detected were limited. A later analysis reported that several top co-occurrence clusters appeared linked to parvovirus B19, influenza, CMV and Epstein-Barr virus. Sequencing depth was assumed to be roughly uniform across donors in the presence/absence analyses, though that assumption may not hold. A cluster of highly shared sequence variants was judged likely to be a technical artifact of the sequencing pipeline. An earlier analysis of several hundred of the donors showed that most TCR beta V segments appeared in productive rearrangements either about 87% or about 30% of the time, which broadly matched IMGT annotations. Most TCR sequences were seen in very few donors, while some public TCRs were found in many individuals. The classifier was reported to diagnose cytomegalovirus status with high specificity and sensitivity in both the original and validation cohorts. In the study, approximately 160 TCR beta chains were listed as associated with cytomegalovirus. Linkage disequilibrium might explain the correlated functional status among segregating V segments, but an unknown experimental factor could not be excluded. A later analysis found that HLA-associated TCR beta chains were more clonally expanded and had lower generation probabilities than equally common non-associated chains. Three of the identified cytomegalovirus-associated TCR beta chains were confirmed in vitro to be specific for cytomegalovirus antigens. A later analysis found that most CMV-associated TCR beta chains appeared HLA-restricted, with HLA associations seemingly driven largely by CMV exposure. Compared with the approximately 670-donor mean, donors in an Asian-associated ancestry cluster had fewer N-insertions in productive TCRs, according to a later genetic analysis. Some IMGT-functional V segments, including TRBV6-2 and TRBV6-3, could not be told apart with the 87-base-pair reads, so those segments were excluded. Immune exposure information for the cohort was limited to CMV serostatus. A further reported finding was that TCR beta sequences accurately predicted the HLA-A and HLA-B alleles for most subjects in the first cohort. The authors suggested that the approach could potentially be generalized to other disease states and immunological phenotypes. The earlier analysis of about 600 of the donors excluded roughly 16 rarely observed V segments, including chromosome 9 orphons, because counts were too low. Because some donors lacked HLA typing at each locus, the association tests relied only on the typed subset. V-gene and J-gene trimming of TCR beta chains was associated with a missense DCLRE1C variant in a later genetic analysis, and the association was replicated in an independent cohort.

The library relied on the immunoSEQ multiplex PCR assay. The multiplex PCR relied on a mix of 60 forward primers for TCR Vbeta segments and 13 reverse primers for TCR Jbeta segments. A multiplex PCR assay on genomic DNA amplified the CDR3 region of rearranged TCR beta genes. Amplified TCR beta libraries were sequenced as 87-base-pair reads on the Illumina HiSeq System. In the paper's pipeline: In a later analysis, roughly 80 million unique TCR beta chains were counted across the 500 to 700 repertoires, and some 10 million of these chains were shared by at least two donors. Raw reads were error-corrected and collapsed into unique sequences by a nearest-neighbor algorithm in which closely related sequences were merged to remove PCR and sequencing errors. CDR3 sequences were aligned to IMGT reference sequences to assign V, D and J gene segments. For a sequence to be retained, a match of at least six nucleotides to both a V gene segment and a J gene segment was required. Rearrangements were called productive when the CDR3 lacked stop codons and stayed in frame with V and J; all others were non-productive. Following IMGT convention, CDR3 was defined as the stretch from the second conserved V-encoded cysteine up to the conserved J-encoded phenylalanine. Sequences without an unambiguous match to a single V gene segment were excluded from the earlier analysis of 450 to 750 of the donors. In an earlier analysis of 587 of the donors, V segments were called functional above 56.7% productive rearrangements and were called segregating when the between-donor standard deviation exceeded 5%. A statistical classification framework was built to diagnose cytomegalovirus status from the catalog of TCR beta chain sequences. In a later analysis, V and J genes were assigned by comparing TCR nucleotide sequences against IMGT/GENE-DB human TR gene sequences. In a later analysis, CDR3 sequences and most-parsimonious VDJ recombination scenarios were assigned using the TCRdist pipeline. In a later analysis, each TCR beta chain was defined by its CDR3 amino acid sequence together with its V-gene family, and reads lacking a unique V-gene family were excluded. As a way to deal with suspected cross-contamination and a sequencing artifact, a later analysis dropped 640 or so nucleotide sequences that were highly shared and had low generation probability. In a later analysis, a clonal expansion index for each public chain was calculated from normalized within-repertoire ranks of inferred template counts. A later analysis computed generation probabilities with a VDJ recombination model fitted to out-of-frame rearrangements, and checked the results against IGoR. A later analysis scored TCR-TCR, TCR-HLA and TCR-CMV co-occurrence with hypergeometric tests, applying a repertoire-size bias correction to TCR pairs. False discovery rates were estimated in a later analysis by permuting HLA or CMV assignments 20 times. In a later analysis, co-occurring TCRs were grouped using DBSCAN, and TCRdist sequence similarity was added for clustering within HLA-allele-positive subsets. For co-occurrence clustering, repertoires with fewer than 30,000 or more than 120,000 public chains were excluded, along with several repertoires with anomalous nucleotide sharing. In TCRdb, the immuneACCESS table is reduced to in-frame sequences with V and J assigned. These tables do not hold every clone; where another copy was compared, an unresolved V gene accounts for under half, and the others remain unexplained. The V and J calls and clone size were taken over from that table, and D and trimming were inferred from the DNA. For this sample the table gives fewer than 250,000 clones, of which approximately 79% were detected only once. Clones ranked in the top ten supply 1.5% to 2% of the sample.

The cohort consisted of 600 to 750 healthy bone marrow donors. Cohort members were all nominally healthy when sampled, although unrecorded immune exposures were likely present. The donor tested CMV seronegative, placing the donor among the 350 or so seronegative members of the cohort. Every donor gave a peripheral blood sample, and the peripheral blood mononuclear cells from that sample were used for TCR beta sequencing. Genomic DNA was extracted from the blood cell samples with the Qiagen DNeasy Blood Extraction Kit. CDR3 length: 14 amino acids, cysteine to phenylalanine. Here the CDR3 DNA is all that survives: 42 bases in frame from base 1. Trimming leaves V shorter by 5 bases and J shorter by 5 bases, with the junction holding 8 bases beyond the gene matches. Taken from the germline V gene, the CDR1 and CDR2 loops are SNHLY and FYNNEI.

The sequenced material came from PBMCs. The sequence came from a male donor in good health and CMV-seronegative. The V gene is TRBV2 and the J gene is TRBJ2-5, and 7 junctional nucleotides match TRBD2. The CDR3 protein: CASSSRDGRETQYF. The bases are TGTGCCAGCAGTTCAAGGGACGGGAGGGAGACCCAGTACTTC.